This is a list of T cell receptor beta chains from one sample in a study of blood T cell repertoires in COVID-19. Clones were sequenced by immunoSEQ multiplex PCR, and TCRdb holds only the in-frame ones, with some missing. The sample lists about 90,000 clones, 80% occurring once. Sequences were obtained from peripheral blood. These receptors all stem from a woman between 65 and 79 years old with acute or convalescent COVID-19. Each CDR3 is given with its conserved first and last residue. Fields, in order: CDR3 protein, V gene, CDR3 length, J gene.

CDR3: CASSLLAGSTDTQYF
V: TRBV7-2
length: 15
J: TRBJ2-3

CDR3: CASSLGQGVTEAFF
V: TRBV7-7
length: 14
J: TRBJ1-1

CDR3: CASRDRTSYEQYF
V: TRBV28
length: 13
J: TRBJ2-7

CDR3: CASSPLADYNEQFF
V: TRBV5-1
length: 14
J: TRBJ2-1

CDR3: CASSSLAGVGEQYF
V: TRBV18
length: 14
J: TRBJ2-7

CDR3: CASSPVILAGGGNEQFF
V: TRBV5-1
length: 17
J: TRBJ2-1

CDR3: CASSLGSYGYTF
V: TRBV12-3/TRBV12-4
length: 12
J: TRBJ1-2

CDR3: CASSPRQGETYGYTF
V: TRBV18
length: 15
J: TRBJ1-2

CDR3: CASGGRVGKLFF
V: TRBV7-9
length: 12
J: TRBJ1-4

CDR3: CASSEPGQANYGYTF
V: TRBV28
length: 15
J: TRBJ1-2

CDR3: CASRTLADTQYF
V: TRBV2
length: 12
J: TRBJ2-3

CDR3: CASSLTGINEKLFF
V: TRBV18
length: 14
J: TRBJ1-4

CDR3: CASSAQGRGTEAFF
V: TRBV7-3
length: 14
J: TRBJ1-1

CDR3: CASSFFGRGGEKLFF
V: TRBV27
length: 15
J: TRBJ1-4

CDR3: CASRQDRGDYTF
V: TRBV6-6
length: 12
J: TRBJ1-2

CDR3: CASSSGLESSGGITYEQFF
V: TRBV7-2
length: 19
J: TRBJ2-1

CDR3: CASRPGVSTGELFF
V: TRBV2
length: 14
J: TRBJ2-2

CDR3: CASSAQGYEQYF
V: TRBV2
length: 12
J: TRBJ2-7

CDR3: CASSQLAKGVNNEQFF
V: TRBV3-1/TRBV3-2
length: 16
J: TRBJ2-1

CDR3: CASRSRLVYNEQFF
V: TRBV6-5
length: 14
J: TRBJ2-1